The sequence of this T cell receptor (beta chain) was determined in a study of shared clonotypes between healthy human individuals. Turning to the study itself: A donor's plate count was three for CD4 naive and three for CD4 memory; CD8 naive had two and CD8 memory one. Regarding the study as a whole: Sequencing depth was a factor that was expected to affect clonotype sharing among donors.

Every donor, a Caucasian adult, lived in Nashville, Tennessee. Germline V lookup: CDR1 MDHEN, CDR2 SYDVKM. CDR3 size: 16 residues. Trimming left V 4 bases short and J 0 bases short, with 12 bases between. Authors' data handling: Junction-only immunoSEQ sequences carried no quality scores, so filtering differed. Produced via immunoSEQ multiplex PCR; TCRdb's table is partial and in-frame only. V and J calls and clone size are those listed in that table; D and trimming were worked out from the DNA. The sample lists around 2.3 million clones, approximately 96% occurring once. With respect to this clone: What it recognizes is unknown.

This rearrangement joins TRBV28 to TRBJ1-4; D not certain. The sequenced sample consisted of naive CD4+ T cells sorted from blood. This sample's subset: CD45RA+ positively selected. The TCR originated in a man between 18 and 35 years old in good health. CDR3 residues: CASSSPRGTTNEKLFF. The CDR3 nucleotides read TGTGCCAGCAGTTCACCCCGCGGGACAACTAATGAAAAACTGTTTTTT.